This is a list of T cell receptor beta chains from one sample in a study of T cell responses to AZD1222 COVID-19 vaccine. Sequenced by immunoSEQ multiplex PCR; TCRdb stores in-frame clones only, minus some. The data show under 200,000 clones, 90% seen once. This specimen was peripheral blood, taken on day 0 of AZD1222 vaccination. The receptor source for this set is an adult in good health. Each CDR3 is given with its conserved first and last residue. Each record gives: clone size, J gene, D gene, V gene, CDR3 protein, CDR3 DNA. A D gene is named only where the DNA matches it firmly. Clone size appears in some rows only: once, few, many, or a class for an expanded clone.

clone_size: few; j_call: TRBJ2-7; d_call: -; v_call: TRBV6-1; cdr3_aa: CASSEGYYEQYF; cdr3_nt: TGTGCCAGCAGTGAGGGGTATTACGAGCAGTACTTC
clone_size: -; j_call: TRBJ2-7; d_call: -; v_call: TRBV6-1; cdr3_aa: CASSEGLGPAYEQYF; cdr3_nt: TGTGCCAGCAGTGAAGGGCTTGGACCTGCCTACGAGCAGTACTTC
clone_size: -; j_call: TRBJ1-2; d_call: TRBD1; v_call: TRBV11-2; cdr3_aa: CASSTGAYGYTF; cdr3_nt: TGTGCCAGCAGTACAGGGGCCTATGGCTACACCTTC
clone_size: -; j_call: TRBJ2-3; d_call: -; v_call: TRBV27; cdr3_aa: CASSPYPPRDTQYF; cdr3_nt: TGTGCCAGCAGTCCCTATCCACCGCGGGATACGCAGTATTTT
clone_size: -; j_call: TRBJ2-7; d_call: -; v_call: TRBV21-1; cdr3_aa: CASSKGGGDSYEQYF; cdr3_nt: TGTGCCAGCAGCAAAGGAGGCGGGGACTCCTACGAGCAGTACTTC
clone_size: -; j_call: TRBJ1-1; d_call: -; v_call: TRBV12-3/TRBV12-4; cdr3_aa: CASSLAQKGEAFF; cdr3_nt: TGTGCCAGCAGTTTAGCTCAGAAAGGTGAAGCTTTCTTT
clone_size: -; j_call: TRBJ1-2; d_call: -; v_call: TRBV28; cdr3_aa: CASSLQAGSDYGYTF; cdr3_nt: TGTGCCAGCAGTTTACAGGCAGGGTCTGACTATGGCTACACCTTC
clone_size: -; j_call: TRBJ2-7; d_call: -; v_call: TRBV12-3/TRBV12-4; cdr3_aa: CASRDSGEQYF; cdr3_nt: TGTGCCAGCCGGGACTCCGGAGAGCAGTACTTC
clone_size: -; j_call: TRBJ2-5; d_call: -; v_call: TRBV7-9; cdr3_aa: CASSLGEGPGETQYF; cdr3_nt: TGTGCCAGCAGCTTAGGAGAGGGCCCGGGGGAGACCCAGTACTTC
clone_size: -; j_call: TRBJ1-5; d_call: -; v_call: TRBV7-9; cdr3_aa: CASSFQGPDQPQHF; cdr3_nt: TGTGCCAGCAGCTTTCAGGGCCCCGATCAGCCCCAGCATTTT
clone_size: -; j_call: TRBJ2-3; d_call: -; v_call: TRBV7-6; cdr3_aa: CASSSNRANTDTQYF; cdr3_nt: TGTGCCAGCAGCTCTAACAGAGCTAACACAGATACGCAGTATTTT
clone_size: -; j_call: TRBJ1-1; d_call: -; v_call: TRBV10-3; cdr3_aa: CAIRDLGEGTEAFF; cdr3_nt: TGTGCCATCAGGGACCTCGGTGAGGGGACTGAAGCTTTCTTT
clone_size: -; j_call: TRBJ2-5; d_call: -; v_call: TRBV3-1/TRBV3-2; cdr3_aa: CASSLQGKGTQYF; cdr3_nt: TGTGCCAGCAGCTTACAGGGAAAGGGGACCCAGTACTTC
clone_size: -; j_call: TRBJ2-1; d_call: TRBD2; v_call: TRBV28; cdr3_aa: CASSSGTSGGKGEQFF; cdr3_nt: TGTGCCAGCAGTTCCGGGACTAGCGGGGGGAAGGGTGAGCAGTTCTTC
clone_size: -; j_call: TRBJ1-1; d_call: -; v_call: TRBV4-2; cdr3_aa: CASSQSRGAGTEAFF; cdr3_nt: TGTGCCAGCAGCCAAAGTCGCGGAGCGGGCACTGAAGCTTTCTTT
clone_size: -; j_call: TRBJ1-2; d_call: -; v_call: TRBV21-1; cdr3_aa: CASISQGVNGYTF; cdr3_nt: TGTGCCAGCATCTCACAGGGGGTAAATGGCTACACCTTC
clone_size: -; j_call: TRBJ2-2; d_call: -; v_call: TRBV7-3; cdr3_aa: CASSPNTGELFF; cdr3_nt: TGTGCCAGCAGCCCAAACACCGGGGAGCTGTTTTTT
clone_size: once; j_call: TRBJ1-4; d_call: -; v_call: TRBV28; cdr3_aa: CASSFLDVSTNEKLFF; cdr3_nt: TGTGCCAGCAGTTTTCTGGACGTGTCAACTAATGAAAAACTGTTTTTT
clone_size: -; j_call: TRBJ2-3; d_call: TRBD1; v_call: TRBV5-1; cdr3_aa: CASSIGTGFPDTQYF; cdr3_nt: TGCGCCAGCAGCATAGGGACAGGTTTCCCGGATACGCAGTATTTT
clone_size: once; j_call: TRBJ2-7; d_call: -; v_call: TRBV18; cdr3_aa: CASSLTSYEQYF; cdr3_nt: TGTGCCAGCTCACTAACGAGCTACGAGCAGTACTTC
clone_size: -; j_call: TRBJ2-4; d_call: -; v_call: TRBV2; cdr3_aa: CASSTAWNIQYF; cdr3_nt: TGTGCCAGCAGTACGGCCTGGAACATTCAGTACTTC
clone_size: -; j_call: TRBJ1-1; d_call: -; v_call: TRBV28; cdr3_aa: CASSLWQGRSTEAFF; cdr3_nt: TGTGCCAGCAGTTTATGGCAGGGCAGAAGCACTGAAGCTTTCTTT
clone_size: -; j_call: TRBJ2-6; d_call: -; v_call: TRBV5-5; cdr3_aa: CASKTRQGANVLTF; cdr3_nt: TGTGCCAGCAAAACACGGCAGGGGGCCAACGTCCTGACTTTC
clone_size: -; j_call: TRBJ2-3; d_call: -; v_call: TRBV7-9; cdr3_aa: CASSLATDTQYF; cdr3_nt: TGTGCCAGCAGCTTGGCGACAGATACGCAGTATTTT
clone_size: -; j_call: TRBJ1-2; d_call: -; v_call: TRBV2; cdr3_aa: CASRDDNYGYTF; cdr3_nt: TGTGCCAGCAGGGACGACAACTATGGCTACACCTTC
clone_size: -; j_call: TRBJ1-1; d_call: TRBD1; v_call: TRBV11-2; cdr3_aa: CASSLAGGTEAFF; cdr3_nt: TGTGCCAGCAGCTTAGCAGGGGGGACTGAAGCTTTCTTT
clone_size: -; j_call: TRBJ1-1; d_call: TRBD1; v_call: TRBV19; cdr3_aa: CASSIRQGDVEAFF; cdr3_nt: TGTGCCAGTAGTATAAGACAGGGAGATGTTGAAGCTTTCTTT
clone_size: -; j_call: TRBJ1-2; d_call: -; v_call: TRBV19; cdr3_aa: CASSSGVGNYGYTF; cdr3_nt: TGTGCCAGTAGTTCGGGAGTGGGCAACTATGGCTACACCTTC
clone_size: -; j_call: TRBJ2-3; d_call: -; v_call: TRBV12-3/TRBV12-4; cdr3_aa: CASRPGTDTQYF; cdr3_nt: TGTGCCAGCCGGCCGGGAACAGATACGCAGTATTTT
clone_size: -; j_call: TRBJ1-2; d_call: -; v_call: TRBV24-1; cdr3_aa: CATEVWGRSNYGYTF; cdr3_nt: TGTGCCACCGAGGTGTGGGGGCGGTCTAACTATGGCTACACCTTC
clone_size: -; j_call: TRBJ1-5; d_call: -; v_call: TRBV19; cdr3_aa: CASSIFDSYNQPQHF; cdr3_nt: TGTGCCAGTAGTATATTTGACAGTTACAATCAGCCCCAGCATTTT
clone_size: once; j_call: TRBJ2-1; d_call: -; v_call: TRBV4-3; cdr3_aa: CASSQDGTPHNEQFF; cdr3_nt: TGCGCCAGCAGCCAAGATGGGACTCCCCACAATGAGCAGTTCTTC
clone_size: -; j_call: TRBJ1-6; d_call: TRBD1; v_call: TRBV27; cdr3_aa: CASSLSGQVNSPLHF; cdr3_nt: TGTGCCAGCAGTTTGTCCGGACAGGTTAATTCACCCCTCCACTTT
clone_size: -; j_call: TRBJ1-2; d_call: -; v_call: TRBV5-1; cdr3_aa: CASRTGPYGYTF; cdr3_nt: TGCGCCAGCAGGACAGGTCCCTATGGCTACACCTTC
clone_size: -; j_call: TRBJ2-3; d_call: -; v_call: TRBV12-5; cdr3_aa: CASGLVSGADTQYF; cdr3_nt: TGTGCTAGTGGTTTGGTGTCCGGGGCAGATACGCAGTATTTT
clone_size: -; j_call: TRBJ2-7; d_call: -; v_call: TRBV27; cdr3_aa: CATSYNRAHEQYF; cdr3_nt: TGTGCCACCTCCTATAACAGGGCCCACGAGCAGTACTTC
clone_size: -; j_call: TRBJ1-5; d_call: -; v_call: TRBV7-6; cdr3_aa: CASSLEGQPQHF; cdr3_nt: TGTGCCAGCAGCTTAGAAGGACAGCCCCAGCATTTT